This T cell receptor beta chain is drawn from a study of blood T cell repertoires in COVID-19. The germline V gene encodes CDR1 LNHDA and CDR2 SQIVND (reference sequence). Trimming took 5 bases from V and 0 from J; bases not matched to a gene: 4. The CDR3 has 16 residues. Clones were read by immunoSEQ multiplex PCR, and TCRdb kept only the in-frame ones, dropping some. In the table there are about 300,000 clones, about 86% of which are singletons. The chain has TRBV19 and TRBJ2-3; 11 nucleotides agree with TRBD2. The sequencing sample was made of peripheral blood. This receptor was taken from a woman aged 50 to 65 with acute or convalescent COVID-19. The CDR3 protein is CASSSTSGGSTDTQYF. The DNA for the CDR3 is TGTGCCAGTAGTTCCACTAGCGGGGGAAGCACAGATACGCAGTATTTT.